The clone carrying this TCR beta chain has a handful of counts. The antigen remains undetermined. After isolation, RNA underwent reverse transcription to generate cDNA as the sequencing template. The protocol was immunoSEQ multiplex PCR, while the TCRdb copy is restricted to in-frame clones and leaves out a portion. Of roughly 150,000 clones in the sample, roughly 50% are singletons; the top ten hold about a sixth. The source of the sample is a study of CD8+ T cells in alopecia areata. Treatment defined: oral pan-JAK inhibitor, 5-10 mg twice daily. Study-wide results and limits: Expanded CD8+ clones among the top 100, as well as scalp clonality, were significantly decreased by tofacitinib.

Trimming removed 0 bases from V and 0 bases from J, with 9 bases in between. The V gene's germline CDR1 is MNHEY and CDR2 SMNVEV (reference sequence). The CDR3 covers 16 residues. This receptor was taken from a human donor with alopecia areata. V usage is TRBV27 and J usage is TRBJ2-1; D gene ambiguous. The sample in question was CD8+ T cells sorted from blood, obtained at week 4, from a patient treated with tofacitinib. CDR3 sequence reads: CASSLSVTVSYNEQFF. CDR3 nucleotide sequence: TGTGCCAGCAGTTTATCAGTTACTGTCTCCTACAATGAGCAGTTCTTC.